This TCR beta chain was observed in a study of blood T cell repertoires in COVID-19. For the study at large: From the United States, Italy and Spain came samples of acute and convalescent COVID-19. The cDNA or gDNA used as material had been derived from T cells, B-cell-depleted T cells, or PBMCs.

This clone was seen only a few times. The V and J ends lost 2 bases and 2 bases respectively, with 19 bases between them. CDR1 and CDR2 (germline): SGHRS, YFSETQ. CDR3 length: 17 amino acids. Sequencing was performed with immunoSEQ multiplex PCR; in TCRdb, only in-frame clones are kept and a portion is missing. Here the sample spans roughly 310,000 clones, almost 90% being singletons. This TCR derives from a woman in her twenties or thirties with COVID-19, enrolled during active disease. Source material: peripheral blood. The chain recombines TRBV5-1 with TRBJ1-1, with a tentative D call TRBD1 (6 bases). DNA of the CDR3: TGCGCCAGCAGCTTCTCAACCCGGACAGTAACCAACACTGAAGCTTTCTTT. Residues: CASSFSTRTVTNTEAFF.